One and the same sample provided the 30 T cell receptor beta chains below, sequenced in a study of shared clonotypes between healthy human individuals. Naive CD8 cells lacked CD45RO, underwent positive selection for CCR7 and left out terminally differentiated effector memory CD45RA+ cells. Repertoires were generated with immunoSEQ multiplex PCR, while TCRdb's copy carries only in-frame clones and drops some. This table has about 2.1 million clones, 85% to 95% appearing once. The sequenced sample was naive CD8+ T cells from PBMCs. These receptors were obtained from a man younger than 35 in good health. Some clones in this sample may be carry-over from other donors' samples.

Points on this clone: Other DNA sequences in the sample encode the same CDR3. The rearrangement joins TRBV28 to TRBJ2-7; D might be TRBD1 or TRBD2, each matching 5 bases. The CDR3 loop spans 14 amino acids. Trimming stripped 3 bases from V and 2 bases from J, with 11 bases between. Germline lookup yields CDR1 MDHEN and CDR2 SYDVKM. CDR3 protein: CASSFKGRPYEQYF. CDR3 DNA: TGTGCCAGCAGTTTCAAGGGACGTCCCTACGAGCAGTACTTC. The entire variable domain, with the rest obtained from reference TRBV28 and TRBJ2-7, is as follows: DVKVTQSSRYLVKRTGEKVFLECVQDMDHENMFWYRQDPGLGLRLIYFSYDVKMKEKGDIPEGYSVSREKKERFSLILESASTNQTSMYLCASSFKGRPYEQYFGPGTRLTVT.

CDR3 in DNA: TGTGCCAGCAGTTACTCGGACAGGGGCCCTGAGCAGTTCTTC. This translates into CASSYSDRGPEQFF. The chain recombines TRBV6-5 with TRBJ2-1, with TRBD1 matching 9 bases. CDR1 is MNHEY and CDR2 is SVGAGI in the germline V gene. The junction had 3 bases not matched to a gene; V was cut back by 0 bases and J by 9 bases. CDR3 size: 14 residues.

CDR3 sequence reads: CASSYWDNEQFF. The CDR3 DNA is TGTGCCAGCAGTTATTGGGACAATGAGCAGTTCTTC. The chain recombines TRBV6-6 with TRBJ2-1; D remains unclear. Germline V lookup: CDR1 MNHNY, CDR2 SVGAGI (reference sequence). CDR3 length equals 12 residues. Trimming pared 3 bases from V and 5 bases from J, leaving 5 bases between.

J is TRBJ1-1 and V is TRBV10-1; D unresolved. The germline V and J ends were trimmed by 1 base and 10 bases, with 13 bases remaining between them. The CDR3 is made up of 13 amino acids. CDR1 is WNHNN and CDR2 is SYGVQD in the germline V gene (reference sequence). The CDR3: CASSEWAGEGAFF. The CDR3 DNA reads TGCGCCAGCAGTGAGTGGGCAGGAGAGGGAGCTTTCTTT.

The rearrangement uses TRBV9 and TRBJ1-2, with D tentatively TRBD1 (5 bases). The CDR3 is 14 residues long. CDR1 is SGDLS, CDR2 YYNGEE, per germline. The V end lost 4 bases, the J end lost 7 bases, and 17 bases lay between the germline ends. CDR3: CASSQQGGAGGYTF. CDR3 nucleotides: TGTGCCAGCAGCCAGCAGGGAGGGGCTGGTGGCTACACCTTC.

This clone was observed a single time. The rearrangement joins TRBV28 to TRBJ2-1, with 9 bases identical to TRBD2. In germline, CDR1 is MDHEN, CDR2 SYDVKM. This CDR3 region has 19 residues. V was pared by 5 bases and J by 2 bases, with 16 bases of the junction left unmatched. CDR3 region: CASSPLLTSGVPTYNEQFF. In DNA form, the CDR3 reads TGTGCCAGCAGTCCCCTCTTGACTAGCGGAGTTCCCACCTACAATGAGCAGTTCTTC. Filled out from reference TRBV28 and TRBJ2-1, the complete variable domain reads DVKVTQSSRYLVKRTGEKVFLECVQDMDHENMFWYRQDPGLGLRLIYFSYDVKMKEKGDIPEGYSVSREKKERFSLILESASTNQTSMYLCASSPLLTSGVPTYNEQFFGPGTRLTVL.

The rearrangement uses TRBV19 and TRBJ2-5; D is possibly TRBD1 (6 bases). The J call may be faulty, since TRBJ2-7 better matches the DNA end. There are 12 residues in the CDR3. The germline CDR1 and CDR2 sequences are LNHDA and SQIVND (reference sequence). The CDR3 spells CASSADSYEQYF. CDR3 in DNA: TGTGCCAGTAGTGCGGACAGCTACGAGCAGTACTTC.

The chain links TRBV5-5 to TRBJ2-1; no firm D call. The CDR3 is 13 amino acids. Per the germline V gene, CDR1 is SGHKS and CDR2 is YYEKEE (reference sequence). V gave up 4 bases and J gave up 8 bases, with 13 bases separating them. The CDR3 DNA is TGTGCCAGCAGCCAGGAGATCCGCGATGAGCAGTTCTTC. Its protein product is CASSQEIRDEQFF. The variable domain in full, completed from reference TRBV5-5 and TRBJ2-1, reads DAGVTQSPTHLIKTRGQQVTLRCSPISGHKSVSWYQQVLGQGPQFIFQYYEKEERGRGNFPDRFSARQFPNYSSELNVNALLLGDSALYLCASSQEIRDEQFFGPGTRLTVL.

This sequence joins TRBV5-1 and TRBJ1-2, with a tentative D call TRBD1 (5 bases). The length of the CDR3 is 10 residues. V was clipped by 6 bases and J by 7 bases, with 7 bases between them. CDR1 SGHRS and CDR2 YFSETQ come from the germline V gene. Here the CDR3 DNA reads TGCGCCAGCAAGGGACTTGGCTACACCTTC. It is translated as CASKGLGYTF.

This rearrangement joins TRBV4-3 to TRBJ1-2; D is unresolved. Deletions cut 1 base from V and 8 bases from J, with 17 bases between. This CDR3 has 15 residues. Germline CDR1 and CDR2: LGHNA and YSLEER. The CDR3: CASSQGGRLSEGYTF. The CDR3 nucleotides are TGCGCCAGCAGCCAAGGAGGACGGTTGAGTGAAGGCTACACCTTC.

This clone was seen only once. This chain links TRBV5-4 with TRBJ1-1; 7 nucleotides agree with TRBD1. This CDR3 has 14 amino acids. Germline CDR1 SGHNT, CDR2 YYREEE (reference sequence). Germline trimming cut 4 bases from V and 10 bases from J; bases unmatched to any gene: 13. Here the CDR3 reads CASSIYRGGAGAFF. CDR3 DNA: TGTGCCAGCAGCATATACAGAGGGGGCGCCGGAGCTTTCTTT. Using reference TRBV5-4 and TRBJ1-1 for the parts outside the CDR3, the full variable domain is ETGVTQSPTHLIKTRGQQVTLRCSSQSGHNTVSWYQQALGQGPQFIFQYYREEENGRGNFPPRFSGLQFPNYSSELNVNALELDDSALYLCASSIYRGGAGAFFGQGTRLTVV.

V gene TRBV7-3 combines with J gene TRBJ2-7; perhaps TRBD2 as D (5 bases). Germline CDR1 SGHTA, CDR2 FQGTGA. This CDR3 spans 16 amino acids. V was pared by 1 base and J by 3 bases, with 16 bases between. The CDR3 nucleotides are TGTGCCAGCAGCTTAAATCCGCGAGGGCAGCACTACGAGCAGTACTTC. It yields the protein CASSLNPRGQHYEQYF.

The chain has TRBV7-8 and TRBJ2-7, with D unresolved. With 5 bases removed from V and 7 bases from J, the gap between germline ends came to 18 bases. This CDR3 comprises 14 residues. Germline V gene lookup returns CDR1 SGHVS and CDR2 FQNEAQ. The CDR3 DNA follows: TGTGCCAGCAGCCGAATCGGACCAATGGGGGAGCAGTACTTC. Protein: CASSRIGPMGEQYF.

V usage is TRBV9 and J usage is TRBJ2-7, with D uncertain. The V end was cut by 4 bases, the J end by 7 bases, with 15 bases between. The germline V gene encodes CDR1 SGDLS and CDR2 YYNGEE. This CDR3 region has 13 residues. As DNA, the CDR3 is TGTGCCAGCAGCTTGAGGCCTTACGGGGAGCAGTACTTC. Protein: CASSLRPYGEQYF.

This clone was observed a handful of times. The DNA of the CDR3 is TGCAGCGGTTTGAGCACTGAAGCTTTCTTT. It encodes CSGLSTEAFF. This chain uses TRBV29-1 with TRBJ1-1; D remains ambiguous. Trimming stripped 7 bases from V and 4 bases from J, with 7 bases between. Germline lookup yields CDR1 SQVTM and CDR2 ANQGSEA. CDR3 length: 10 residues.

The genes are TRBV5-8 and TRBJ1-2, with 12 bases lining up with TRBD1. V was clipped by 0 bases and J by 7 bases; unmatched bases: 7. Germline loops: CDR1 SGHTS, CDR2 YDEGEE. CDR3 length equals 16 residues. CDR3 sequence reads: CASSLAPGQGALGYTF. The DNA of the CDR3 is TGTGCCAGCAGCTTGGCCCCGGGACAGGGGGCGCTTGGCTACACCTTC.

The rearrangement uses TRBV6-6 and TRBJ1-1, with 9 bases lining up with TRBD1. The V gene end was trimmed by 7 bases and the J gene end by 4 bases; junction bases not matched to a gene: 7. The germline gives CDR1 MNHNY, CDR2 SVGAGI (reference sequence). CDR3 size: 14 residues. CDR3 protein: CASKVPTGGTEAFF. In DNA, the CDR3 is TGTGCCAGCAAGGTCCCGACAGGGGGCACTGAAGCTTTCTTT.

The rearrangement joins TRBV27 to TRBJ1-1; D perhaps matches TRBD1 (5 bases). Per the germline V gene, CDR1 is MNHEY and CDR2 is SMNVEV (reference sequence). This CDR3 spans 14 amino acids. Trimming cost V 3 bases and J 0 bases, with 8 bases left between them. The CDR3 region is CASSFRGVNTEAFF. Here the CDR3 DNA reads TGTGCCAGCAGTTTCCGGGGGGTGAACACTGAAGCTTTCTTT.

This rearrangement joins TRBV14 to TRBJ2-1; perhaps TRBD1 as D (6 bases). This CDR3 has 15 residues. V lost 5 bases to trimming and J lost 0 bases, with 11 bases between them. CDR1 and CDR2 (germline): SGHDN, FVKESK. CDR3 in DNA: TGTGCCAGCAGCACTACAGGGAACTCCTACAATGAGCAGTTCTTC. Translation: CASSTTGNSYNEQFF.

As DNA, the CDR3 is TGTGCCAGCAGTTCCCCCTACGGGGCAGATACGCAGTATTTT. Its protein product is CASSSPYGADTQYF. The chain couples TRBV27 to TRBJ2-3, with TRBD2 as a possible D gene (5 bases). V dropped 4 bases and J dropped 4 bases, with 12 bases sitting between them. The length of the CDR3 is 14 residues. Germline loops: CDR1 MNHEY, CDR2 SMNVEV (reference sequence).

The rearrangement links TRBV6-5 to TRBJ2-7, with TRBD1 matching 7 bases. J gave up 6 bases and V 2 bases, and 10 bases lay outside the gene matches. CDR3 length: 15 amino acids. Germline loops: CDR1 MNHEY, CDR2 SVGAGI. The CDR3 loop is CASSYRGLRISEQYF. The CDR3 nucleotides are TGTGCCAGCAGTTACAGGGGGCTGAGGATATCCGAGCAGTACTTC.

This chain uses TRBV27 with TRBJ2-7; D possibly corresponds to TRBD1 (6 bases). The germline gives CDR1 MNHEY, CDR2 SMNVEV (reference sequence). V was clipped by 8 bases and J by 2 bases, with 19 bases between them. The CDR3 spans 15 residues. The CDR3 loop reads CASWLGAPTPYEQYF. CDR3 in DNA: TGTGCCAGCTGGTTGGGGGCCCCCACCCCCTACGAGCAGTACTTC.

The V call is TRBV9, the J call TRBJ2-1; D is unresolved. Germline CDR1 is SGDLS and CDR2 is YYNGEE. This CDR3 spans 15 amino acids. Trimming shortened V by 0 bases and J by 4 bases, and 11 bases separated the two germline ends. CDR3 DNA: TGTGCCAGCAGCGTAGCAACTCTCCCATACAATGAGCAGTTCTTC. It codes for CASSVATLPYNEQFF.

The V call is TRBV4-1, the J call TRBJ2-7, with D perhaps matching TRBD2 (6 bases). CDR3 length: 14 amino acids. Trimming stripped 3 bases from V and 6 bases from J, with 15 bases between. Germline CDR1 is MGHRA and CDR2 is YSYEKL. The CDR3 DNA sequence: TGCGCCAGCAGCCAGGCCCGACTAGATCCCGAGCAGTACTTC. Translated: CASSQARLDPEQYF.

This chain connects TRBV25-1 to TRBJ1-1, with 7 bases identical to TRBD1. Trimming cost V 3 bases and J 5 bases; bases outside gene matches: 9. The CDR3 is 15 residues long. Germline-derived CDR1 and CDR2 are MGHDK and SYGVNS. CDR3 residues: CASSDTRQGRTEAFF. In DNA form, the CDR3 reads TGTGCCAGCAGTGATACCCGACAGGGAAGGACTGAAGCTTTCTTT.

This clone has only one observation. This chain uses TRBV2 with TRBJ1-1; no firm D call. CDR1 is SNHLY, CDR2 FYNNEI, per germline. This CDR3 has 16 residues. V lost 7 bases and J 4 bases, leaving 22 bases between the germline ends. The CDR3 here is CASTYPGRESGTEAFF. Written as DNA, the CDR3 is TGTGCCAGCACCTACCCTGGGAGGGAATCGGGCACTGAAGCTTTCTTT.

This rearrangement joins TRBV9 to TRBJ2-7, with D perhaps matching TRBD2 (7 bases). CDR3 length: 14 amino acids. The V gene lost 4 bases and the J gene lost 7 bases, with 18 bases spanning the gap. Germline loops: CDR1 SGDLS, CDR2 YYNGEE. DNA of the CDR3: TGTGCCAGCAGCAAGGGGGGGCCACTTGTGGAGCAGTACTTC. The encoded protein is CASSKGGPLVEQYF.

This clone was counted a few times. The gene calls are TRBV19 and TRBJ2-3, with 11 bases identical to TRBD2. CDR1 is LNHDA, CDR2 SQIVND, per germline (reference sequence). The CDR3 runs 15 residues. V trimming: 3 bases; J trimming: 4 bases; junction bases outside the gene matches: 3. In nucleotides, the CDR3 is TGTGCCAGTAGTATCACTAGCGGGAGTTCAGATACGCAGTATTTT. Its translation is CASSITSGSSDTQYF.

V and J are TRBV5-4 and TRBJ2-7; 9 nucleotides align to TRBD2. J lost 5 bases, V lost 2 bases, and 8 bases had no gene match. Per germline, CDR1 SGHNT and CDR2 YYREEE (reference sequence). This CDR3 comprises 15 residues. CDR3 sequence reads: CASSFSREGRHEQYF. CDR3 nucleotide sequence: TGTGCCAGCAGCTTTTCGCGGGAGGGCCGGCACGAGCAGTACTTC.

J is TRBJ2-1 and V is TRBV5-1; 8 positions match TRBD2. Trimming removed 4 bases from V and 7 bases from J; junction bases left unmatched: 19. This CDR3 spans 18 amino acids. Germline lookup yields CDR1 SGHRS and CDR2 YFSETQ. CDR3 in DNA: TGCGCCAGCAGCCCGGCACCGGGACTAGTCCTTAGCAGGAATGAGCAGTTCTTC. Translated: CASSPAPGLVLSRNEQFF.